This entry lists 12 T cell receptor beta chains sequenced from one sample in a study of cytomegalovirus exposure and HLA in healthy donors. The PCR used 60 Vbeta and 13 Jbeta primers. Assay used: immunoSEQ multiplex PCR; TCRdb lists only in-frame clones, some missing. The sample features 150,000 to 200,000 clones, with less than 0.95% in its top ten. The sample taken for sequencing was PBMCs. Receptors were obtained from a woman younger than 35 in good health and CMV-seropositive.

The gene calls are TRBV7-9 and TRBJ1-1; tentative D call: TRBD1 (5 bases). This CDR3 contains 15 residues. CDR1 and CDR2 (germline): SEHNR, FQNEAQ (reference sequence). Deletions cut 5 bases from V and 3 bases from J, with 16 bases between. In DNA, the CDR3 is TGTGCCAGCAGCACGCAGGGAATTACCGACACTGAAGCTTTCTTT. It yields the protein CASSTQGITDTEAFF.

This chain connects TRBV7-6 to TRBJ2-2; 12 bases map to TRBD2. Unmatched junction bases numbered 6, after V lost 4 bases and J lost 0 bases. The CDR3 runs 18 residues. The germline gives CDR1 SGHVS, CDR2 FNYEAQ. The DNA of the CDR3 is TGTGCCAGCAGCTCGGGACTAGCGGGTTCCGCGAACACCGGGGAGCTGTTTTTT. It is translated as CASSSGLAGSANTGELFF. The full variable domain, in which reference TRBV7-6 and TRBJ2-2 provide the parts outside the CDR3, is GAGVSQSPRYKVTKRGQDVALRCDPISGHVSLYWYRQALGQGPEFLTYFNYEAQQDKSGLPNDRFSAERPEGSISTLTIQRTEQRDSAMYRCASSSGLAGSANTGELFFGEGSRLTVL.

The rearrangement uses TRBV15 and TRBJ2-1, with 13 bases fitting TRBD2. This CDR3 is 18 amino acids long. The V and J ends lost 5 bases and 3 bases, in that order; junction bases with no gene match: 10. Per the germline V gene, CDR1 is LNHNV and CDR2 is YYDKDF (reference sequence). CDR3 in DNA: TGTGCCACCAGCCGGGGACTAGCGGGGATAAAAGACTACAATGAGCAGTTCTTC. Amino acid sequence: CATSRGLAGIKDYNEQFF. The full variable domain, in which reference TRBV15 and TRBJ2-1 provide the parts outside the CDR3, is DAMVIQNPRYQVTQFGKPVTLSCSQTLNHNVMYWYQQKSSQAPKLLFHYYDKDFNNEADTPDNFQSRRPNTSFCFLDIRSPGLGDTAMYLCATSRGLAGIKDYNEQFFGPGTRLTVL.

The J gene is TRBJ2-3, the V gene TRBV6-1, with 9 bases aligning to TRBD2. Losses at the gene ends were 6 bases for V and 0 bases for J; bases not matched to a gene: 4. From germline, CDR1 is MNHNS and CDR2 SASEGT. CDR3 length equals 15 residues. The CDR3 DNA sequence: TGTGCCAGCAGACCAGGGACTAGCAGCACAGATACGCAGTATTTT. It specifies CASRPGTSSTDTQYF.

The chain joins TRBV7-2 to TRBJ1-1; 8 bases are shared with TRBD1. V lost 4 bases, J lost 1 base, and 2 bases stayed unmatched. Germline assignment: CDR1 SGHTA and CDR2 FQGNSA. The CDR3 totals 14 residues. This chain's CDR3 is CASSSGQGNTEAFF. The CDR3 nucleotides are TGTGCCAGCAGCTCCGGACAGGGGAACACTGAAGCTTTCTTT.

The chain couples TRBV9 to TRBJ2-3; 8 bases align to TRBD2. With V trimmed by 3 bases and J by 6 bases, 6 bases remained unmatched. This CDR3 is 14 amino acids long. In germline, CDR1 is SGDLS, CDR2 YYNGEE. The CDR3 loop reads CASSDSGAADTQYF. The CDR3 nucleotides are TGTGCCAGCAGCGATAGCGGGGCTGCTGATACGCAGTATTTT.

The genes are TRBV28 and TRBJ1-2; perhaps TRBD1 as D (6 bases). The germline V gene has CDR1 MDHEN and CDR2 SYDVKM. The CDR3 covers 13 residues. With 4 bases removed from V and 5 bases from J, the gap between germline ends came to 11 bases. The CDR3 DNA is TGTGCCAGCAGTTCGACAGGTTATTATGGCTACACCTTC. Protein sequence: CASSSTGYYGYTF.

The J gene is TRBJ2-1, the V gene TRBV7-9, with D hard to call. This CDR3 contains 14 residues. V lost 1 base to trimming and J lost 8 bases, with 12 bases between them. Germline V lookup: CDR1 SEHNR, CDR2 FQNEAQ (reference sequence). CDR3 nucleotide sequence: TGTGCCAGCAGCTTAGGATCCCTAGTTTATGAGCAGTTCTTC. Encoded protein: CASSLGSLVYEQFF. Variable domain in full (rest from reference TRBV7-9 and TRBJ2-1): DTGVSQNPRHKITKRGQNVTFRCDPISEHNRLYWYRQTLGQGPEFLTYFQNEAQLEKSRLLSDRFSAERPKGSFSTLEIQRTEQGDSAMYLCASSLGSLVYEQFFGPGTRLTVL.

This chain links TRBV29-1 with TRBJ2-1, with D possibly being TRBD2 (6 bases). Germline V gene data show CDR1 as SQVTM and CDR2 as ANQGSEA. V lost 6 bases and J 4 bases, leaving 22 bases between the germline ends. The CDR3 has 16 residues. The CDR3 loop is CSVPPGSGDKYNEQFF. In nucleotides, the CDR3 is TGCAGCGTACCCCCAGGGTCGGGAGATAAGTACAATGAGCAGTTCTTC.

The chain is built from TRBV7-2 and TRBJ1-1; TRBD1 matches 8 bases. The J segment lost 3 bases and the V segment lost 6 bases, leaving 12 bases of the junction unmatched. The CDR3 totals 16 residues. CDR1 is SGHTA and CDR2 is FQGNSA in the germline V gene. The CDR3 protein is CASSSQGAGYYTEAFF. The CDR3 nucleotides read TGTGCCAGCAGTAGTCAGGGGGCGGGGTACTACACTGAAGCTTTCTTT. Using reference TRBV7-2 and TRBJ1-1 for the parts outside the CDR3, the full variable domain is GAGVSQSPSNKVTEKGKDVELRCDPISGHTALYWYRQSLGQGLEFLIYFQGNSAPDKSGLPSDRFSAERTGGSVSTLTIQRTQQEDSAVYLCASSSQGAGYYTEAFFGQGTRLTVV.

The chain carries TRBV19 and TRBJ2-6; TRBD1 matches at 7 bases. Germline CDR1 and CDR2: LNHDA and SQIVND (reference sequence). The CDR3 consists of 16 residues. With V trimmed by 5 bases and J by 2 bases, 6 bases remained unmatched. Here the CDR3 DNA reads TGTGCCAGTAGTGCCCAGACAGGGACTGGGGCCAACGTCCTGACTTTC. Translating gives CASSAQTGTGANVLTF. The entire variable domain, with the rest obtained from reference TRBV19 and TRBJ2-6, is as follows: DGGITQSPKYLFRKEGQNVTLSCEQNLNHDAMYWYRQDPGQGLRLIYYSQIVNDFQKGDIAEGYSVSREKKESFPLTVTSAQKNPTAFYLCASSAQTGTGANVLTFGAGSRLTVL.

The genes are TRBV6-4 and TRBJ2-2; D not resolved. The V end lost 2 bases, the J end lost 2 bases, and 9 bases lay between the germline ends. Germline CDR1 and CDR2: MRHNA and SNTAGT. This CDR3 has 15 residues. The CDR3 loop reads CASSDTRSNTGELFF. Here the CDR3 DNA reads TGTGCCAGCAGTGACACCAGATCTAACACCGGGGAGCTGTTTTTT.